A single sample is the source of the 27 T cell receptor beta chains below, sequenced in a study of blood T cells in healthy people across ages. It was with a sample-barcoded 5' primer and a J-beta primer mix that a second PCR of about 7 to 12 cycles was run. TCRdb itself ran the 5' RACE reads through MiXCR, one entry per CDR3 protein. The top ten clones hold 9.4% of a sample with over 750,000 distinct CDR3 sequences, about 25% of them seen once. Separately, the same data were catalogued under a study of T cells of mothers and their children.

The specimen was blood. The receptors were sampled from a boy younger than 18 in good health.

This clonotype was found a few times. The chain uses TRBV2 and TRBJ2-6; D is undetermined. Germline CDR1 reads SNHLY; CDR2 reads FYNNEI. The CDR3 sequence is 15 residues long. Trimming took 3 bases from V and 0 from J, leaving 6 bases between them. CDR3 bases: TGTGCCAGCAGTGATCCCGGCTCTGGGGCCAACGTCCTGACTTTC. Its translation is CASSDPGSGANVLTF.

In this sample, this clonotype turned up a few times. CDR3 amino acids: CATRLARETQYF. The CDR3 DNA sequence: TGTGCCACTCGACTAGCCCGGGAGACCCAGTACTTC. The V and J genes are TRBV7-9 and TRBJ2-5; 7 bases are shared with TRBD2. This CDR3 region has 12 residues. Trimming took 10 bases from V and 5 from J; bases not matched to a gene: 7. CDR1 SEHNR and CDR2 FQNEAQ come from the germline V gene (reference sequence). Full variable domain (outside the CDR3, taken from reference TRBV7-9 and TRBJ2-5): DTGVSQNPRHKITKRGQNVTFRCDPISEHNRLYWYRQTLGQGPEFLTYFQNEAQLEKSRLLSDRFSAERPKGSFSTLEIQRTEQGDSAMYLCATRLARETQYFGPGTRLLVL.

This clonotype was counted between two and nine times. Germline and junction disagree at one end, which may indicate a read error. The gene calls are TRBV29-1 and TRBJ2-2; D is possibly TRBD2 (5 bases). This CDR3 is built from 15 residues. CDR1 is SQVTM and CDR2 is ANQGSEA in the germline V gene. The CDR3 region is CSVAGSERDTEELFF. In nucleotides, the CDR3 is TGCAGCGTTGCGGGGTCGGAAAGAGACACCGAGGAGCTGTTTTTT.

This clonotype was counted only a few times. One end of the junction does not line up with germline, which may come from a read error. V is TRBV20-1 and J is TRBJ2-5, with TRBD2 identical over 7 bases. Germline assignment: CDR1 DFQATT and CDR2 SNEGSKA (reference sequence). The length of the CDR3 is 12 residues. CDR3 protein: CSARGVQGTQYF. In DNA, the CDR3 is TGCAGTGCCCGGGGGGTCCAAGGGACCCAGTACTTC.

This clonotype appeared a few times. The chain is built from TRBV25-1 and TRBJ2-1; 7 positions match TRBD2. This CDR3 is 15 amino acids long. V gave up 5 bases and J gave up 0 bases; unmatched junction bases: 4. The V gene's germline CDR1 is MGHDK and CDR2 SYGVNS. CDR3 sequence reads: CASSSLADSYNEQFF. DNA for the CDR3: TGTGCCAGCAGTTCCCTAGCGGACTCCTACAATGAGCAGTTCTTC. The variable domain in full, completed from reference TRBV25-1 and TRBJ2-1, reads EADIYQTPRYLVIGTGKKITLECSQTMGHDKMYWYQQDPGMELHLIHYSYGVNSTEKGDLSSESTVSRIRTEHFPLTLESARPSHTSQYLCASSSLADSYNEQFFGPGTRLTVL.

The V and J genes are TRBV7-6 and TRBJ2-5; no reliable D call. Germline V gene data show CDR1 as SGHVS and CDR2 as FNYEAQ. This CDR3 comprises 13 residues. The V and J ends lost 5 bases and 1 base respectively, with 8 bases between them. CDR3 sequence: CASSAGRQETQYF. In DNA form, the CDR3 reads TGTGCCAGCAGCGCTGGACGCCAAGAGACCCAGTACTTC.

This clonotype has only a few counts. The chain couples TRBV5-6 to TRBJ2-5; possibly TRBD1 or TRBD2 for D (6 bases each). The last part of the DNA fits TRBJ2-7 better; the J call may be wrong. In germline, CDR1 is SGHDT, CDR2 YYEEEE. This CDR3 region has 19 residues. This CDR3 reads CASSLLGGINQPMPYEQYF. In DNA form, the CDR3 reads TGTGCCAGCAGCTTGTTGGGGGGCATCAACCAACCGATGCCTTACGAGCAGTACTTC.

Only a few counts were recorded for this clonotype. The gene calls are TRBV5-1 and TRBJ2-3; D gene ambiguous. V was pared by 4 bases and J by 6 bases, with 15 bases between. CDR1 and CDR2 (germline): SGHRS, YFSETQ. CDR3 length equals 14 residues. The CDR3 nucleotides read TGCGCCAGCAGCCCGCAGGCCCAGCAGGATACGCAGTATTTT. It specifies CASSPQAQQDTQYF. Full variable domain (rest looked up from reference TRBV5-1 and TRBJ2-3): KAGVTQTPRYLIKTRGQQVTLSCSPISGHRSVSWYQQTPGQGLQFLFEYFSETQRNKGNFPGRFSGRQFSNSRSEMNVSTLELGDSALYLCASSPQAQQDTQYFGPGTRLTVL.

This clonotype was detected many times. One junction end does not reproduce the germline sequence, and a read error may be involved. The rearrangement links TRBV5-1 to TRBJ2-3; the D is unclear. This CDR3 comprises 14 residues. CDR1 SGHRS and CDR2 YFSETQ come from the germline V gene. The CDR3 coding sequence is TGTGCCAGCAGTTTAGAGAGAGGCACAGATACGCAGTATTTT. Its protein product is CASSLERGTDTQYF.

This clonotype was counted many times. CDR3 DNA sequence: TGCAGTGCTAGAGTCGGGACAGATTTTTTCTACGAGCAGTACTTC. It translates to CSARVGTDFFYEQYF. V gene TRBV20-1 combines with J gene TRBJ2-5; the match to TRBD1 covers 7 bases. With the DNA end fitting TRBJ2-7 better, the J assignment may be wrong. This CDR3 comprises 15 residues. Germline CDR1 reads DFQATT; CDR2 reads SNEGSKA (reference sequence).

CDR3 protein: CAISERLAGAEQYF. Here the CDR3 DNA reads TGTGCCATCAGTGAGAGGCTAGCGGGAGCCGAGCAGTACTTC. The chain recombines TRBV10-3 with TRBJ2-7; TRBD2 aligns across 10 bases. Germline V lookup: CDR1 ENHRY, CDR2 SYGVKD. The CDR3 contains 14 residues. The trim removed 2 bases at V and 6 bases at J, leaving 4 bases unmatched.

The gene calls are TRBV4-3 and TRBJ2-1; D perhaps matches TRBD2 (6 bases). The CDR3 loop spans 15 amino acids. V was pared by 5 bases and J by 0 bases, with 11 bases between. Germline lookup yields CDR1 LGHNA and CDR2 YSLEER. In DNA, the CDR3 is TGCGCCAGCAGCTGGCGGGGAAGCTCCTACAATGAGCAGTTCTTC. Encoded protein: CASSWRGSSYNEQFF.

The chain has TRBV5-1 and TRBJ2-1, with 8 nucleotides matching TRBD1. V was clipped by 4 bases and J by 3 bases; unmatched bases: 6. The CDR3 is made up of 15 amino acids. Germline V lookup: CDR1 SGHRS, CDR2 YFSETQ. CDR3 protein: CASSPWTGIYNEQFF. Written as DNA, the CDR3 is TGCGCCAGCAGCCCATGGACAGGGATCTACAATGAGCAGTTCTTC.

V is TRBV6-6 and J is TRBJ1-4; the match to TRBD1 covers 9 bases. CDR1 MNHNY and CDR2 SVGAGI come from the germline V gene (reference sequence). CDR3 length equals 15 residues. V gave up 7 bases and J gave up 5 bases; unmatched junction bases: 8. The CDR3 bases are TGTGCCAGCACCGAGAGGGACAGGGTCAATGAAAAACTGTTTTTT. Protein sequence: CASTERDRVNEKLFF.

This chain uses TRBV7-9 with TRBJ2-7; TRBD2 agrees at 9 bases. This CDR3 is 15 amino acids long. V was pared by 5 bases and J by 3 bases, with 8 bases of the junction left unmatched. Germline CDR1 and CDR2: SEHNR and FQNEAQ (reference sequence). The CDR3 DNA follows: TGTGCCAGCAGCCCAATAGCGGGAGAGAGCTACGAGCAGTACTTC. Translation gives CASSPIAGESYEQYF. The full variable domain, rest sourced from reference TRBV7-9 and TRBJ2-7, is DTGVSQNPRHKITKRGQNVTFRCDPISEHNRLYWYRQTLGQGPEFLTYFQNEAQLEKSRLLSDRFSAERPKGSFSTLEIQRTEQGDSAMYLCASSPIAGESYEQYFGPGTRLTVT.

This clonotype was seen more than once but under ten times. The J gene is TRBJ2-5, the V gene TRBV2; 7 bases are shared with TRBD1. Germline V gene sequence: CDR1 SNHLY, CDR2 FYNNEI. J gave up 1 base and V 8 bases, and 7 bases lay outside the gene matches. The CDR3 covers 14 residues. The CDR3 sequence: CASGATGTQETQYF. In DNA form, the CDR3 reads TGTGCCAGCGGCGCGACAGGGACCCAAGAGACCCAGTACTTC.

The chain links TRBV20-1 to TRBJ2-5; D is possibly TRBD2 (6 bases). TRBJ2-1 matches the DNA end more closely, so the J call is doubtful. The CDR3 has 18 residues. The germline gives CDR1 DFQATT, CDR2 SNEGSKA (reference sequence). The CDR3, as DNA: TGCAGTGCTAGGGGACTCAACCTCGTTAGTGTTTCCCCCAATGAGCAGTTCTTC. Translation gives CSARGLNLVSVSPNEQFF.

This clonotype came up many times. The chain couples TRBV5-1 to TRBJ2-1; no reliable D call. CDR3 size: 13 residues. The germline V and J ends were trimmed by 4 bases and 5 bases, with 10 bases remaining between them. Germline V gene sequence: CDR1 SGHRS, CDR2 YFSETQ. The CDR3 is CASSPPGDNEQFF. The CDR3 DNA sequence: TGCGCCAGCAGCCCGCCCGGAGACAATGAGCAGTTCTTC.

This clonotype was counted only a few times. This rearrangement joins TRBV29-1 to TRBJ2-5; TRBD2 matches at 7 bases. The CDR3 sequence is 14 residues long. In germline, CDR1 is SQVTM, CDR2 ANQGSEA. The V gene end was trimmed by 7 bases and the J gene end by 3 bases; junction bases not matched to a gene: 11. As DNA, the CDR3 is TGCAGCGCCACGGCGGCGGGGGTTAAAGAGACCCAGTACTTC. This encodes CSATAAGVKETQYF.

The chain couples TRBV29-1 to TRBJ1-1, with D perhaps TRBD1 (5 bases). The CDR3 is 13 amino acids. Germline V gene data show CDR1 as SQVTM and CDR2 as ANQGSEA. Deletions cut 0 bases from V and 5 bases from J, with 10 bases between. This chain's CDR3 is CSVEDGAETEAFF. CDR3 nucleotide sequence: TGCAGCGTTGAAGATGGGGCGGAGACTGAAGCTTTCTTT.

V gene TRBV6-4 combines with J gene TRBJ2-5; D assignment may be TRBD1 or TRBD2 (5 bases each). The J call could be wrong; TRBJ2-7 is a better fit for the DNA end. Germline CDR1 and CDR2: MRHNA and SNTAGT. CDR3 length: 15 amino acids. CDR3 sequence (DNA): TGTGCCAGCAGTCAATTTGGGACCCCTGGCTACGAGCAGTACTTC. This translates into CASSQFGTPGYEQYF.

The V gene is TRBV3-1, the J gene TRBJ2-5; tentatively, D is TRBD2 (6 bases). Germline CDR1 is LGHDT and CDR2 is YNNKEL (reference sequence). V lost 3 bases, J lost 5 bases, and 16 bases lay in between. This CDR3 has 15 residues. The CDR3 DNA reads TGTGCCAGCAGCCACTCGGAGGGCCTGCGGGAGACCCAGTACTTC. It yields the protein CASSHSEGLRETQYF.

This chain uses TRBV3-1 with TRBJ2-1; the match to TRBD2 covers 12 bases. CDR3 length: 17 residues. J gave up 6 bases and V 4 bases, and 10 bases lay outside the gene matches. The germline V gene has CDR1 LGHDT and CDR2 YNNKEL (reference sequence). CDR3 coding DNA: TGTGCCAGCAGCCCCCTGACTAGCGGGAGAGGGGGCAATGAGCAGTTCTTC. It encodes CASSPLTSGRGGNEQFF.

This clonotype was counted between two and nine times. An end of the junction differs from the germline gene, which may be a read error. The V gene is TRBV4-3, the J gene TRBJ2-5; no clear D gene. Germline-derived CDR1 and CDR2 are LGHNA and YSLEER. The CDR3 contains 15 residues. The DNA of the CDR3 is TGCGTCAGCAGCCAAGCGTTGGCTCGGGAAGAGACCCAGTACTTC. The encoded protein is CVSSQALAREETQYF.

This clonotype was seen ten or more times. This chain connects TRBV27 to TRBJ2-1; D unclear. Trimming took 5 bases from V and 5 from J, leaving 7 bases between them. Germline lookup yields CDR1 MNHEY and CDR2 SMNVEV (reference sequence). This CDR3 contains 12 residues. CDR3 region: CASSLRNNEQFF. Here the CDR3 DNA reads TGTGCCAGCAGTCTGCGTAACAATGAGCAGTTCTTC.

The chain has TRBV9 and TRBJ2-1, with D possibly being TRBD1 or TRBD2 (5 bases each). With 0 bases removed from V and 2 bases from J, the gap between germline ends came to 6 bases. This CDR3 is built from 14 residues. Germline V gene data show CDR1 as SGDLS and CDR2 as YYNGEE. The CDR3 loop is CASSVGDPYNEQFF. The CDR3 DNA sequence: TGTGCCAGCAGCGTAGGGGACCCCTACAATGAGCAGTTCTTC.

CDR3 DNA sequence: TGTGCCAGCAGCTTACCCGACAGGGGCGGCAATCAGCCCCAGCATTTT. Its translation: CASSLPDRGGNQPQHF. This chain connects TRBV7-2 to TRBJ1-5; 8 bases are shared with TRBD1. Germline V gene sequence: CDR1 SGHTA, CDR2 FQGNSA. The CDR3 runs to 16 residues. V lost 2 bases and J lost 2; bases outside the gene matches: 5.